A selection of T cell receptor beta chains follows, all from one sample in a study of shared clonotypes between healthy human individuals. Assay: immunoSEQ multiplex PCR; the TCRdb copy retains only in-frame clones and omits some. The sample gives some 1.5 million clones, around 98% of which show up once; 0.4% to 0.55% is in the top ten. Sequences were obtained from naive CD4+ T cells sorted from blood. All receptors come from a man aged 30-40 years in good health. Each CDR3 is given with its conserved first and last residue. The D gene is left open where the match is weak.

j_call v_call d_call cdr3_aa cdr3_nt
TRBJ1-3 TRBV15 - CATRDVAGNTIYF TGTGCCACCCGGGACGTCGCTGGAAACACCATATATTTT
TRBJ2-3 TRBV18 - CASSPIPQRTDTQYF TGTGCCAGCTCACCAATTCCGCAGCGAACAGATACGCAGTATTTT
TRBJ2-3 TRBV5-1 - CASSFSADTQYF TGCGCCAGCAGCTTCAGCGCGGATACGCAGTATTTT
TRBJ1-5 TRBV6-5 TRBD1 CASRQTGGDQPQHF TGTGCCAGCAGGCAGACAGGGGGGGACCAGCCCCAGCATTTT
TRBJ2-7 TRBV7-2 - CASSLKGSSYPYEQYF TGTGCCAGCAGCCTTAAGGGAAGCTCGTATCCATACGAGCAGTACTTC
TRBJ1-5 TRBV19 - CASTRWGVGVNQPQHF TGTGCCAGTACCCGGTGGGGAGTTGGCGTTAATCAGCCCCAGCATTTT
TRBJ1-1 TRBV7-6 - CASSLGSRAGRNTEAFF TGTGCCAGCAGCTTAGGGTCTAGGGCGGGGAGGAACACTGAAGCTTTCTTT
TRBJ2-5 TRBV5-1 - CASSLVSGQETQYF TGCGCCAGCAGCTTGGTTTCGGGGCAAGAGACCCAGTACTTC
TRBJ1-5 TRBV7-8 - CASSLGTGRGSNQPQHF TGTGCCAGCAGCTTAGGTACGGGGAGGGGAAGCAATCAGCCCCAGCATTTT
TRBJ1-1 TRBV5-1 TRBD1 CASSNRGGRTEAFF TGCGCCAGCAGCAACAGGGGAGGGCGGACTGAAGCTTTCTTT
TRBJ2-7 TRBV5-1 - CASSEPRDKSGEQYF TGCGCCAGCAGCGAACCGCGGGACAAGTCGGGCGAGCAGTACTTC
TRBJ2-7 TRBV19 - CASSSSSVYLF TGTGCCAGTAGTAGCTCCTCAGTCTACCTCTTC
TRBJ2-7 TRBV18 - CASSPLQGSSYEQYF TGTGCCAGCTCACCACTTCAGGGCTCTTCTTACGAGCAGTACTTC
TRBJ1-2 TRBV5-4 - CASSSDRESRGYTF TGTGCCAGCAGCAGTGACAGAGAATCGCGAGGCTACACCTTC
TRBJ2-5 TRBV7-2 - CASSSSAVQETQYF TGTGCCAGCAGCTCCTCGGCGGTCCAAGAGACCCAGTACTTC
TRBJ1-3 TRBV15 - CATSRERDSSGNTIYF TGTGCCACCAGCAGAGAACGCGATTCCTCTGGAAACACCATATATTTT
TRBJ2-5 TRBV2 - CASSVGETQYF TGTGCCAGCAGTGTTGGGGAGACCCAGTACTTC
TRBJ2-5 TRBV7-8 - CASSLVVYQETQYF TGTGCCAGCAGCTTAGTGGTCTACCAAGAGACCCAGTACTTC
TRBJ1-3 TRBV18 - CASSPGVSGNTIYF TGTGCCAGCTCACCGGGTGTCTCTGGAAACACCATATATTTT
TRBJ1-5 TRBV7-8 - CASSLRSGGQGQPQHF TGTGCCAGCAGCTTACGGTCGGGCGGCCAAGGCCAGCCCCAGCATTTT
TRBJ1-2 TRBV2 - CASSGGNYGYTF TGTGCCAGCAGCGGTGGGAACTATGGCTACACCTTC
TRBJ2-3 TRBV5-4 TRBD2 CASSRGVLAESTDTQYF TGTGCCAGCAGCAGAGGTGTCCTAGCGGAAAGCACAGATACGCAGTATTTT
TRBJ2-1 TRBV6-5 - CASSYSTRSNEQFF TGTGCCAGCAGTTACTCGACGAGGAGCAATGAGCAGTTCTTC
TRBJ1-5 TRBV18 - CASSLWTVSNQPQHF TGTGCCAGCTCACTCTGGACGGTTAGCAATCAGCCCCAGCATTTT
TRBJ2-1 TRBV5-1 TRBD2 CASSWAFQREWDEQFF TGCGCCAGCAGCTGGGCTTTCCAGCGGGAGTGGGATGAGCAGTTCTTC
TRBJ2-5 TRBV5-1 - CASSRKGVETQYF TGCGCCAGCAGCAGAAAAGGGGTGGAGACCCAGTACTTC
TRBJ1-1 TRBV28 - CASSLVRVQAFF TGTGCCAGCAGTTTAGTCAGGGTTCAAGCTTTCTTT